The clone carrying this T cell receptor (beta chain) was detected only a few times. The antigen is undetermined. This sample was included in a study of T-cell reconstitution after alpha-beta-depleted transplantation in children. It was with unique molecular identifiers that the TCRbeta library was prepared. From the PCR reads, TCRdb called clonotypes with MiXCR, one entry per CDR3 protein. The sample yields almost 250,000 distinct CDR3 sequences, about 25% seen once. Whole-study findings and limits: As was reported, about two months after transplant, alpha-beta T cells came from several hundred expanded graft clones.

The CDR3 spans 12 residues. Between the trimmed V and J ends, which lost 4 bases and 8 bases, there was a span of 11 bases. The V gene's germline CDR1 is SGHTA and CDR2 FQGNSA. This receptor was identified in a girl aged 2-10 years with Fanconi anemia, due to receive a stem cell transplant. The V and J genes are TRBV7-2 and TRBJ1-2, with D uncertain. The source material was PBMCs, sampled before TCRalphabeta/CD19-depleted stem cell transplant. CDR3 nucleotides: TGTGCCAGCAGCTCCACGGGGAAAGGCTACACCTTC. Its translation is CASSSTGKGYTF.